Reported below is one T cell receptor (beta chain). Its antigen remains unknown. The authors isolated at least 7 million PBMCs per sample. The total RNA that was extracted per sample amounted to at least 5 micrograms. CDR1 and CDR2 from the germline V gene are MDHEN and SYDVKM. CDR3 size: 15 residues. The ends were cut back, 4 bases at V and 8 bases at J, with 18 bases in the middle. The second PCR ran about 6 to 11 cycles with a sample-barcoded 5' primer and J-beta primers. From the 5' RACE reads, TCRdb called clonotypes with MiXCR, one entry per CDR3 protein. The table shows about a million distinct CDR3 sequences, with roughly 47% occurring only once. The data derive from a study of blood T cells in healthy people across ages. Regarding the study as a whole: Changes seen in expanded clonotypes were possibly confounded by donor CMV status left unknown.

The source material was blood. The receptor was derived from a woman aged 60-75 years in good health. This rearrangement joins TRBV28 to TRBJ2-4, with a tentative D call TRBD1 (7 bases). The CDR3 DNA sequence: TGTGCCAGCAGTTCCCCGGGACAGCCGGGGGACATTCAGTACTTC. Translated: CASSSPGQPGDIQYF.